The subject of this entry is one TCR beta chain. Germline assignment: CDR1 PRHDT and CDR2 FYEKMQ (reference sequence). V dropped 7 bases and J dropped 6; count of bases not matched to a gene: 10. The CDR3 sequence is 15 residues long. Libraries were prepared by immunoSEQ multiplex PCR; TCRdb keeps only in-frame clonotypes and omits some of them. The sample contains under 130,000 clones, 70% to 90% of which appear only once. These data come from a study of blood T cell repertoires in COVID-19. V gene TRBV13 combines with J gene TRBJ2-7; 12 bases are shared with TRBD1. The TCR sequence derives from a woman aged 60-70 years with acute or convalescent COVID-19. Sequencing was performed on peripheral blood. CDR3 loop: CASTLGQGAPSEQYF. Here the CDR3 DNA reads TGTGCCAGCACTTTGGGACAGGGGGCCCCCAGCGAGCAGTACTTC.